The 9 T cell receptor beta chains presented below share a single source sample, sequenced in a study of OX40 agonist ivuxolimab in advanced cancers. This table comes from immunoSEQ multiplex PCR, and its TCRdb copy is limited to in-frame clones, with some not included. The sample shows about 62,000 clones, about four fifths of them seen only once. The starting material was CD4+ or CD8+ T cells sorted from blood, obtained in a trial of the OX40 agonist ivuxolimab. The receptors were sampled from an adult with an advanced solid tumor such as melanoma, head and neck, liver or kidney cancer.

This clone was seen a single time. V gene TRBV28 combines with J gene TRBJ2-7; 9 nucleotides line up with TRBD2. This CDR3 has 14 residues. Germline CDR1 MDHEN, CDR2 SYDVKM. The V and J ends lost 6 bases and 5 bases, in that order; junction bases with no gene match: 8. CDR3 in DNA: TGTGCCAGCAGCCTAATAGCGGGAGATCACGAGCAGTACTTC. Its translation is CASSLIAGDHEQYF.

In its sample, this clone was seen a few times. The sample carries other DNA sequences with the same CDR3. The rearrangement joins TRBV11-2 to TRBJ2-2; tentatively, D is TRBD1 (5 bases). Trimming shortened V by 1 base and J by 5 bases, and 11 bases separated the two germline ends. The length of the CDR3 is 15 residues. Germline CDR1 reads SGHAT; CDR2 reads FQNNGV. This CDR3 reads CASSLVAGSTGELFF. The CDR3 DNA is TGTGCCAGCAGCTTAGTGGCAGGGTCAACCGGGGAGCTGTTTTTT.

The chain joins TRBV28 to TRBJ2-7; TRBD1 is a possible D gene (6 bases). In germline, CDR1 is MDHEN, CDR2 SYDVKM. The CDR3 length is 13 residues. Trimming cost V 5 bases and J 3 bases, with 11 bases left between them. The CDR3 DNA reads TGTGCCAGCAGTATACCGGACAGCTACGAGCAGTACTTC. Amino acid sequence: CASSIPDSYEQYF.

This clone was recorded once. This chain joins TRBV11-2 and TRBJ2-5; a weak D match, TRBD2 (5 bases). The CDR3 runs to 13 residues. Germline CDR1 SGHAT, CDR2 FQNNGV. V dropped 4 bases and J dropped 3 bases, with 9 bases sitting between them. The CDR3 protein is CASSSGIKETQYF. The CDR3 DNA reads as TGTGCCAGCAGCTCCGGGATAAAAGAGACCCAGTACTTC.

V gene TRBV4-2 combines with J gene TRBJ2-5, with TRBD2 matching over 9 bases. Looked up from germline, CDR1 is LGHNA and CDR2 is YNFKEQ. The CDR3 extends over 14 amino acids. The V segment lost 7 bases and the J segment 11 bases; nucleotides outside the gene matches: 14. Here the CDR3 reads CASNGAGGLSEQYF. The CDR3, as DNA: TGTGCCAGCAACGGGGCGGGAGGGTTAAGTGAGCAGTACTTC.

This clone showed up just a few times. The CDR3 here is CASSSAPGAAETQYF. The DNA for the CDR3 is TGTGCCAGCAGTTCCGCCCCAGGGGCAGCTGAGACCCAGTACTTC. The V gene is TRBV7-3, the J gene TRBJ2-5; possible D gene TRBD1, 6 bases. The CDR3 totals 15 residues. The ends were cut back, 6 bases at V and 5 bases at J, with 19 bases in the middle. The germline V gene has CDR1 SGHTA and CDR2 FQGTGA.

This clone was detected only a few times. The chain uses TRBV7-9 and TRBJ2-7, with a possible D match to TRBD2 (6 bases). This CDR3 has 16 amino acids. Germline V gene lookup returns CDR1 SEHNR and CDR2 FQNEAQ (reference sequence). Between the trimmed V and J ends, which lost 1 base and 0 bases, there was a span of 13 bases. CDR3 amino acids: CASSLGRGLFSYEQYF. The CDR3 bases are TGTGCCAGCAGCTTAGGGAGGGGCCTATTCTCCTACGAGCAGTACTTC.

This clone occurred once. CDR3 bases: TGTGCCAGCAGCTTAGAATACAGGGACGGCTACGAGCAGTACTTC. This gives the protein CASSLEYRDGYEQYF. The J gene is TRBJ2-7, the V gene TRBV7-2; a weak D match, TRBD1 (6 bases). CDR1 is SGHTA and CDR2 is FQGNSA in the germline V gene. Trimming left V 1 base short and J 3 bases short, with 13 bases between. This CDR3 spans 15 amino acids.

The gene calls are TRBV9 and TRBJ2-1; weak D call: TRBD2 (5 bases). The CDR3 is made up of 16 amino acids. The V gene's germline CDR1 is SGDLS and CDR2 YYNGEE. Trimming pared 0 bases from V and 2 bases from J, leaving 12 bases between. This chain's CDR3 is CASSVAPSWPYNEQFF. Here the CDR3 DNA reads TGTGCCAGCAGCGTAGCCCCTAGCTGGCCCTACAATGAGCAGTTCTTC.